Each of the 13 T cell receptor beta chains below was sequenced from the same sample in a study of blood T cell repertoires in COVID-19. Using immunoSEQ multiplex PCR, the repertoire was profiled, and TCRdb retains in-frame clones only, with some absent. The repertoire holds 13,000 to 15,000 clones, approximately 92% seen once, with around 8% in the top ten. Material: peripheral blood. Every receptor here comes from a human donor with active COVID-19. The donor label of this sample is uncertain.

This CDR3 reads CASSPGGKRAGEQFF. CDR3 coding DNA: TGTGCCAGCAGTCCAGGGGGTAAACGGGCGGGTGAGCAGTTCTTC. The V call is TRBV2, the J call TRBJ2-1; TRBD1 agrees at 7 bases. CDR1 is SNHLY, CDR2 FYNNEI, per germline. The CDR3 runs to 15 residues. V lost 5 bases to trimming and J lost 9 bases; unmatched junction nucleotides: 13. Full variable domain (rest looked up from reference TRBV2 and TRBJ2-1): EPEVTQTPSHQVTQMGQEVILRCVPISNHLYFYWYRQILGQKVEFLVSFYNNEISEKSEIFDDQFSVERPDGSNFTLKIRSTKLEDSAMYFCASSPGGKRAGEQFFGPGTRLTVL.

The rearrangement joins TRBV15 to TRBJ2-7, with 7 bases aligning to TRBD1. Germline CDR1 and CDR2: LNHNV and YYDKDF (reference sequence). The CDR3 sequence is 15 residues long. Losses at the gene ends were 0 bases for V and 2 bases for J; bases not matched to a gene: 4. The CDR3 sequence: CATSRDPGQPYEQYF. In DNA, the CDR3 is TGTGCCACCAGCAGAGATCCGGGACAGCCCTACGAGCAGTACTTC.

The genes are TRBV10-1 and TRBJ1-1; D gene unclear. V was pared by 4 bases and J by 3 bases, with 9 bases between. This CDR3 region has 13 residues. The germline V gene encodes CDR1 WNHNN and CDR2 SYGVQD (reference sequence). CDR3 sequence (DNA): TGCGCCAGCAGTGTCGTAGAAGACACTGAAGCTTTCTTT. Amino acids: CASSVVEDTEAFF.

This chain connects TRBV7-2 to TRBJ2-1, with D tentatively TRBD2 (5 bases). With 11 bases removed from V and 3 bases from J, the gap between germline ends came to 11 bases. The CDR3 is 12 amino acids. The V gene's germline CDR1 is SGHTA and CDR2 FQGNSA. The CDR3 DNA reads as TGTGCCTGTACCGCGGGCTACAATGAGCAGTTCTTC. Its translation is CACTAGYNEQFF.

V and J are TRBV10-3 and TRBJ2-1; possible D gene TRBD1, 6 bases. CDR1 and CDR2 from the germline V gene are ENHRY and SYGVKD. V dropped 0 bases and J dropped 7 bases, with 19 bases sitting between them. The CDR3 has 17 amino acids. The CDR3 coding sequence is TGTGCCATCAGTGAGTCCCTAGTGGGGGCTTTCGATAATGAGCAGTTCTTC. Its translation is CAISESLVGAFDNEQFF.

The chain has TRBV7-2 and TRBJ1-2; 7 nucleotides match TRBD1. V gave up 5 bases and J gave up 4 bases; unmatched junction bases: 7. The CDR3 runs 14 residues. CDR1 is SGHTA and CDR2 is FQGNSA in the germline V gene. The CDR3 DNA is TGTGCCAGCAGCCTACAGGGGTTCGGCTATGGCTACACCTTC. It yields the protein CASSLQGFGYGYTF.

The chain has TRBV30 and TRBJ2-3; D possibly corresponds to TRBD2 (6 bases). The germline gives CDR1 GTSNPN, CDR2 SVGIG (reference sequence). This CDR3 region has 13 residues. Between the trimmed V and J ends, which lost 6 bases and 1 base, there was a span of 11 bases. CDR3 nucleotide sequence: TGTGCCTGCCTACCGGGAGGCACAGATACGCAGTATTTT. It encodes CACLPGGTDTQYF.

The CDR3 nucleotides read TGTGCCAGCTCAACAAGTATTTCCAGGGAGCTGTTTTTT. Amino acids: CASSTSISRELFF. The rearrangement joins TRBV18 to TRBJ2-2; D remains ambiguous. Per the germline V gene, CDR1 is KGHSH and CDR2 is LQKENI. This CDR3 contains 13 residues. Between the trimmed V and J ends, which lost 5 bases and 9 bases, there was a span of 13 bases.

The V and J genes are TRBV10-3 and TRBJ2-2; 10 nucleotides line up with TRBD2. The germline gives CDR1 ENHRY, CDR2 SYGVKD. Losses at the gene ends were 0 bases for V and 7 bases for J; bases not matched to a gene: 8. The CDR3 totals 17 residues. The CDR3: CAISESSGGRSHGELFF. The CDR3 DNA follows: TGTGCCATCAGTGAGTCTAGCGGGGGGCGATCCCACGGGGAGCTGTTTTTT.

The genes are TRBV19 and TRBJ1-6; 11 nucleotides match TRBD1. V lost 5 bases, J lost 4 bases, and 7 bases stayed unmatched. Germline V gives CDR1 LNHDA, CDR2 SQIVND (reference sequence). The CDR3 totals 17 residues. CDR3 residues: CASSVRDRGRYNSPLHF. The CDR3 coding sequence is TGTGCCAGTAGTGTCCGGGACAGGGGGAGATATAATTCACCCCTCCACTTT.

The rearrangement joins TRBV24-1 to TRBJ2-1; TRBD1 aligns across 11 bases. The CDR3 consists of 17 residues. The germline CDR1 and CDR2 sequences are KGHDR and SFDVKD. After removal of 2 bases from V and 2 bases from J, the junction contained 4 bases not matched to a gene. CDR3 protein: CATSDSPGQGAYNEQFF. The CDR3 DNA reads TGTGCCACCAGTGATTCTCCGGGACAGGGGGCCTACAATGAGCAGTTCTTC.

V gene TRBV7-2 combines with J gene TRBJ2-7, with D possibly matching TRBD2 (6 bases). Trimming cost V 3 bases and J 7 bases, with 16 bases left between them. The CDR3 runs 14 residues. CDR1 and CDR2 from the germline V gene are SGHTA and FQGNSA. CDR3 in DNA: TGTGCCAGCAGCTTGACACCAGGCGGGAAGGAGCAGTACTTC. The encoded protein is CASSLTPGGKEQYF. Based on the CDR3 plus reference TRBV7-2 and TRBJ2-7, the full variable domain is GAGVSQSPSNKVTEKGKDVELRCDPISGHTALYWYRQSLGQGLEFLIYFQGNSAPDKSGLPSDRFSAERTGGSVSTLTIQRTQQEDSAVYLCASSLTPGGKEQYFGPGTRLTVT.

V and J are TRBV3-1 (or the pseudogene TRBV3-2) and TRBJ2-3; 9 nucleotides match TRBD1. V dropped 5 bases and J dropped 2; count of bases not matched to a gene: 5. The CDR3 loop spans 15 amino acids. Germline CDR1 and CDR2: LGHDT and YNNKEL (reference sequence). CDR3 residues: CASSYRTGATDTQYF. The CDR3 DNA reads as TGTGCCAGCAGCTACAGGACAGGGGCCACAGATACGCAGTATTTT.